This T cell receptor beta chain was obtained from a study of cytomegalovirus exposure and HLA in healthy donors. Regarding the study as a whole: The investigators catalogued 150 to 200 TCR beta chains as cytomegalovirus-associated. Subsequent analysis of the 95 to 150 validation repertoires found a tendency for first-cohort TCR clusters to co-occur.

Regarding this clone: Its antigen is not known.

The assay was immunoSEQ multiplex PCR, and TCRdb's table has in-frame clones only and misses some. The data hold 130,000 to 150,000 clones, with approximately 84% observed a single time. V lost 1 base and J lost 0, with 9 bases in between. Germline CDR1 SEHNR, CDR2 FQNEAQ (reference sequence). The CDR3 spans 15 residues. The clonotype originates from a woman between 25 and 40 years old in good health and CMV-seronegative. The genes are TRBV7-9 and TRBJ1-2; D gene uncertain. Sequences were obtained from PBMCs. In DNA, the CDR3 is TGTGCCAGCAGCTTAGAGATAGTTACTAACTATGGCTACACCTTC. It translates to CASSLEIVTNYGYTF. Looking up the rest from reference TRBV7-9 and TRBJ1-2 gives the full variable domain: DTGVSQNPRHKITKRGQNVTFRCDPISEHNRLYWYRQTLGQGPEFLTYFQNEAQLEKSRLLSDRFSAERPKGSFSTLEIQRTEQGDSAMYLCASSLEIVTNYGYTFGSGTRLTVV.